Shown below are 20 T cell receptor beta chains from a single sample sequenced in a study of cytomegalovirus exposure and HLA in healthy donors. Sequenced by immunoSEQ multiplex PCR; TCRdb stores in-frame clones only, minus some. The table has roughly 300,000 clones, 87% seen once. Input material: PBMCs. The receptors were sampled from a woman in her 30s in good health and CMV-seropositive.

The chain recombines TRBV5-1 with TRBJ2-1, with D perhaps matching TRBD1 (8 bases). The CDR3 sequence is 14 residues long. V was shortened by 2 bases and J by 6 bases, with 12 bases between the two germline ends. Germline V gene sequence: CDR1 SGHRS, CDR2 YFSETQ. CDR3 sequence (DNA): TGCGCCAGCAGCTTTAACAGGGGGGGCAATGAGCAGTTCTTC. The encoded protein is CASSFNRGGNEQFF.

The genes are TRBV7-9 and TRBJ2-7; 9 bases fit TRBD2. Germline-derived CDR1 and CDR2 are SEHNR and FQNEAQ (reference sequence). CDR3 size: 15 residues. The trim removed 4 bases at V and 7 bases at J, leaving 11 bases unmatched. CDR3 nucleotides: TGTGCCAGCAGCTCCGGGGGTAGCGGGAGAAATGAGCAGTACTTC. Amino acid sequence: CASSSGGSGRNEQYF.

The CDR3 sequence is CAWSALGDEAFF. The CDR3 nucleotides read TGTGCCTGGAGTGCCTTAGGGGATGAAGCTTTCTTT. The V gene is TRBV30, the J gene TRBJ1-1, with TRBD1 as a possible D gene (5 bases). This CDR3 region has 12 residues. V gave up 1 base and J gave up 7 bases, with 10 bases separating them. Germline CDR1 GTSNPN, CDR2 SVGIG (reference sequence).

The V gene is TRBV6-5, the J gene TRBJ1-2; TRBD1 matches 8 bases. J gave up 8 bases and V 2 bases, and 7 bases lay outside the gene matches. The CDR3 loop spans 14 amino acids. In germline, CDR1 is MNHEY, CDR2 SVGAGI. The CDR3 here is CASSYGQGASGYTF. In nucleotides, the CDR3 is TGTGCCAGCAGTTACGGGCAGGGGGCGAGCGGCTACACCTTC.

This clone appeared a single time. The gene calls are TRBV6-5 and TRBJ2-7; 7 nucleotides match TRBD2. From germline, CDR1 is MNHEY and CDR2 SVGAGI. Trimming took 5 bases from V and 3 from J; bases not matched to a gene: 7. This CDR3 spans 14 amino acids. The CDR3 reads CASSKASGGYEQYF. The CDR3 region has the DNA TGTGCCAGCAGTAAGGCTAGCGGTGGCTACGAGCAGTACTTC.

This clone was seen once. The chain links TRBV15 to TRBJ2-7; either TRBD1 or TRBD2 may fit D (6 bases each). CDR1 and CDR2 (germline): LNHNV, YYDKDF (reference sequence). The CDR3 is made up of 14 amino acids. Trimming took off 1 base at V and 2 bases at J, with 9 bases between the two ends. DNA of the CDR3: TGTGCCACCAGCAGAGGGGGGGCGGCCTACGAGCAGTACTTC. Its translation: CATSRGGAAYEQYF.

The rearrangement links TRBV5-1 to TRBJ1-1; D gene uncertain. Germline CDR1 SGHRS, CDR2 YFSETQ. The length of the CDR3 is 12 residues. V was clipped by 1 base and J by 5 bases, with 6 bases between them. CDR3 sequence reads: CASSLTDTEAFF. CDR3 sequence (DNA): TGCGCCAGCAGCTTGACGGATACTGAAGCTTTCTTT.

This chain uses TRBV4-1 with TRBJ2-7; D is perhaps TRBD1 (6 bases). The germline V and J ends were trimmed by 5 bases and 5 bases, with 22 bases remaining between them. This CDR3 region has 16 residues. The germline gives CDR1 MGHRA, CDR2 YSYEKL. CDR3 amino acids: CASSDPPGQGIDEQYF. DNA for the CDR3: TGCGCCAGCAGCGATCCCCCGGGACAAGGGATCGACGAGCAGTACTTC.

This sequence joins TRBV6-1 and TRBJ2-5; 7 positions match TRBD1. Per germline, CDR1 MNHNS and CDR2 SASEGT. The CDR3 sequence is 16 residues long. V was clipped by 0 bases and J by 5 bases; unmatched bases: 9. CDR3 sequence: CASSEALDRSWETQYF. The CDR3 DNA sequence: TGTGCCAGCAGTGAAGCCCTGGACAGGTCGTGGGAGACCCAGTACTTC.

The rearrangement joins TRBV2 to TRBJ1-1; a possible D gene is TRBD1 (5 bases). The CDR3 runs 16 residues. Trimming pared 2 bases from V and 5 bases from J, leaving 18 bases between. CDR1 is SNHLY, CDR2 FYNNEI, per germline. The CDR3 bases are TGTGCCAGCAGTGAATCCGGAGTCAGGGTAGGGACTGAAGCTTTCTTT. Translated, it gives CASSESGVRVGTEAFF.

The V and J genes are TRBV6-5 and TRBJ2-7; TRBD1 matches 7 bases. This CDR3 region has 12 residues. Germline CDR1 is MNHEY and CDR2 is SVGAGI. The V segment lost 4 bases and the J segment 3 bases; nucleotides outside the gene matches: 0. The CDR3 sequence is CASSWDSYEQYF. CDR3 DNA: TGTGCCAGCAGTTGGGACAGCTACGAGCAGTACTTC.

This chain uses TRBV14 with TRBJ1-1, with D uncertain. CDR1 is SGHDN and CDR2 is FVKESK in the germline V gene. The CDR3 is made up of 14 amino acids. Trimming left V 2 bases short and J 0 bases short, with 7 bases between. The CDR3 nucleotides are TGTGCCAGCAGCCAACATGTATTGAACACTGAAGCTTTCTTT. Translating it yields CASSQHVLNTEAFF. The complete variable domain, with remaining parts taken from reference TRBV14 and TRBJ1-1, reads EAGVTQFPSHSVIEKGQTVTLRCDPISGHDNLYWYRRVMGKEIKFLLHFVKESKQDESGMPNNRFLAERTGGTYSTLKVQPAELEDSGVYFCASSQHVLNTEAFFGQGTRLTVV.

The gene calls are TRBV2 and TRBJ2-1; the match to TRBD2 covers 11 bases. CDR1 and CDR2 from the germline V gene are SNHLY and FYNNEI. This CDR3 is built from 16 residues. J was trimmed by 5 bases and V by 5 bases; bases with no gene match: 8. The CDR3 loop is CASSRLAGRGDNEQFF. In DNA, the CDR3 is TGTGCCAGCAGTCGACTAGCGGGGAGGGGGGACAATGAGCAGTTCTTC. Complete variable domain (other parts from reference TRBV2 and TRBJ2-1): EPEVTQTPSHQVTQMGQEVILRCVPISNHLYFYWYRQILGQKVEFLVSFYNNEISEKSEIFDDQFSVERPDGSNFTLKIRSTKLEDSAMYFCASSRLAGRGDNEQFFGPGTRLTVL.

V usage is TRBV2 and J usage is TRBJ1-4; D remains ambiguous. The germline CDR1 and CDR2 sequences are SNHLY and FYNNEI. The CDR3 loop spans 12 amino acids. V was shortened by 6 bases and J by 5 bases, with 7 bases between the two germline ends. CDR3 in DNA: TGTGCCAGCAGCATGCGGAATGAAAAACTGTTTTTT. It encodes CASSMRNEKLFF.

The chain carries TRBV9 and TRBJ1-1, with D maybe TRBD1 (6 bases). V was pared by 0 bases and J by 5 bases, with 11 bases between. This CDR3 region has 14 residues. Germline values: CDR1 SGDLS, CDR2 YYNGEE. CDR3 nucleotides: TGTGCCAGCAGCGTAGATCAAGGGGGGACTGAAGCTTTCTTT. Encoded protein: CASSVDQGGTEAFF.

V gene TRBV5-6 combines with J gene TRBJ1-4, with 7 bases lining up with TRBD1. Trimming cost V 0 bases and J 1 base; bases outside gene matches: 0. The CDR3 runs to 15 residues. Per the germline V gene, CDR1 is SGHDT and CDR2 is YYEEEE. CDR3 in DNA: TGTGCCAGCAGCTTGGACAGGGGAACTAATGAAAAACTGTTTTTT. This codes for CASSLDRGTNEKLFF.

The gene calls are TRBV9 and TRBJ2-1, with 10 bases fitting TRBD2. The CDR3 length is 14 residues. CDR1 and CDR2 from the germline V gene are SGDLS and YYNGEE. V lost 3 bases to trimming and J lost 12 bases; unmatched junction nucleotides: 9. The CDR3 DNA is TGTGCCAGCAGCGCCGGACTAGCGGCTAATCTGCAGTTCTTC. Translating it yields CASSAGLAANLQFF.

This clone was detected once. The chain recombines TRBV12-5 with TRBJ1-3; perhaps TRBD1 as D (6 bases). This CDR3 is 16 amino acids long. Germline loops: CDR1 LGHNT, CDR2 FRNRAP. Between the trimmed V and J ends, which lost 3 bases and 1 base, there was a span of 13 bases. The CDR3 spells CASGFGTGLSGNTIYF. The CDR3 DNA reads as TGTGCTAGTGGTTTCGGCACAGGGTTATCTGGAAACACCATATATTTT. Using reference TRBV12-5 and TRBJ1-3 for the parts outside the CDR3, the full variable domain is DARVTQTPRHKVTEMGQEVTMRCQPILGHNTVFWYRQTMMQGLELLAYFRNRAPLDDSGMPKDRFSAEMPDATLATLKIQPSEPRDSAVYFCASGFGTGLSGNTIYFGEGSWLTVV.

The chain couples TRBV18 to TRBJ1-6; tentative D call: TRBD1 (5 bases). Germline V CDR1 and CDR2: KGHSH, LQKENI. V gave up 3 bases and J gave up 7 bases, with 22 bases separating them. CDR3 length equals 18 residues. CDR3 sequence reads: CASSPRDATSSGNSPLHF. For the CDR3, the DNA is TGTGCCAGCTCACCCCGGGACGCCACCTCTAGTGGGAATTCACCCCTCCACTTT. Full variable domain (remainder filled in from reference TRBV18 and TRBJ1-6): NAGVMQNPRHLVRRRGQEARLRCSPMKGHSHVYWYRQLPEEGLKFMVYLQKENIIDESGMPKERFSAEFPKEGPSILRIQQVVRGDSAAYFCASSPRDATSSGNSPLHFGNGTRLTVT.

This sequence joins TRBV6-1 and TRBJ1-2; TRBD1 is a possible D gene (5 bases). The germline CDR1 and CDR2 sequences are MNHNS and SASEGT. CDR3 length: 13 residues. Trimming stripped 1 base from V and 8 bases from J, with 11 bases between. Here the CDR3 DNA reads TGTGCCAGCAGTGAAGTCCAGGGCGGGGGCTACACCTTC. This codes for CASSEVQGGGYTF.